Listed below are T cell receptor beta chains from one sample, sequenced in a study of cytomegalovirus exposure and HLA in healthy donors. TCRdb's copy holds only in-frame clones and misses some; the assay was immunoSEQ multiplex PCR. Here the sample spans approximately 190,000 clones, around four fifths being singletons. Sequencing was performed on PBMCs. The receptors were gathered from a woman aged 50 to 65 in good health and CMV-seropositive. The CDR3 runs from the conserved cysteine through the conserved F or W. A D gene is named only where the DNA matches it firmly. Only part of the rows carry a size: once, few, many, or a class if the clone is expanded.

CDR3 protein: CASSYDGQSLSYEQYF
CDR3 DNA: TGTGCCAGCAGCTACGACGGACAGTCCCTTTCCTACGAGCAGTACTTC
V gene: TRBV7-2
clone size: -
J gene: TRBJ2-7
D gene: -

CDR3 protein: CASGQDLYGYTF
CDR3 DNA: TGTGCCAGCGGACAGGACCTCTATGGCTACACCTTC
V gene: TRBV11-2
clone size: once
J gene: TRBJ1-2
D gene: TRBD1

CDR3 protein: CASSPPGGPVTDTQYF
CDR3 DNA: TGTGCCAGCTCACCACCCGGGGGGCCAGTCACAGATACGCAGTATTTT
V gene: TRBV18
clone size: -
J gene: TRBJ2-3
D gene: -

CDR3 protein: CASRTGLDGYTF
CDR3 DNA: TGTGCCAGCAGGACAGGGCTTGATGGCTACACCTTC
V gene: TRBV2
clone size: -
J gene: TRBJ1-2
D gene: TRBD1

CDR3 protein: CASSVTGPGGNTIYF
CDR3 DNA: TGTGCCAGCAGTGTAACCGGGCCGGGAGGAAACACCATATATTTT
V gene: TRBV2
clone size: -
J gene: TRBJ1-3
D gene: -

CDR3 protein: CASRLTGQETQYF
CDR3 DNA: TGTGCCAGCAGATTGACAGGCCAAGAGACCCAGTACTTC
V gene: TRBV7-2
clone size: once
J gene: TRBJ2-5
D gene: -

CDR3 protein: CSAYRGGETQYF
CDR3 DNA: TGCAGCGCGTACAGGGGGGGGGAGACCCAGTACTTC
V gene: TRBV29-1
clone size: -
J gene: TRBJ2-5
D gene: -

CDR3 protein: CASSQDRGGEAFF
CDR3 DNA: TGCGCCAGCAGCCAAGACAGGGGTGGAGAAGCTTTCTTT
V gene: TRBV4-3
clone size: -
J gene: TRBJ1-1
D gene: -

CDR3 protein: CASSPSTTGELFF
CDR3 DNA: TGTGCCAGCTCACCAAGCACGACCGGGGAGCTGTTTTTT
V gene: TRBV18
clone size: -
J gene: TRBJ2-2
D gene: -

CDR3 protein: CASSLLSTGGTEAFF
CDR3 DNA: TGTGCCAGCAGCTTACTATCGACAGGGGGTACTGAAGCTTTCTTT
V gene: TRBV7-9
clone size: -
J gene: TRBJ1-1
D gene: TRBD1

CDR3 protein: CASSEIRSSAIEQYF
CDR3 DNA: TGTGCCAGCAGTGAAATAAGGAGCTCCGCTATCGAGCAGTACTTC
V gene: TRBV2
clone size: -
J gene: TRBJ2-7
D gene: -

CDR3 protein: CASSLAQGYEQYF
CDR3 DNA: TGTGCCAGCAGCTTAGCCCAGGGCTACGAGCAGTACTTC
V gene: TRBV7-8
clone size: -
J gene: TRBJ2-7
D gene: -

CDR3 protein: CASSFGRGNGYTF
CDR3 DNA: TGTGCCAGCAGTTTTGGTCGCGGGAATGGCTACACCTTC
V gene: TRBV27
clone size: -
J gene: TRBJ1-2
D gene: -

CDR3 protein: CASSFRQQTNEKLFF
CDR3 DNA: TGTGCCAGTAGTTTTCGACAGCAAACTAATGAAAAACTGTTTTTT
V gene: TRBV19
clone size: -
J gene: TRBJ1-4
D gene: -

CDR3 protein: CASSLGGQRQGSNSGNTIYF
CDR3 DNA: TGTGCCAGCAGTTTAGGGGGCCAGAGACAGGGAAGCAACTCTGGAAACACCATATATTTT
V gene: TRBV27
clone size: -
J gene: TRBJ1-3
D gene: TRBD1

CDR3 protein: CASSLQTGHQETQYF
CDR3 DNA: TGTGCCAGCAGCTTGCAGACAGGACACCAAGAGACCCAGTACTTC
V gene: TRBV7-6
clone size: -
J gene: TRBJ2-5
D gene: -

CDR3 protein: CASSFSTGPHEQFF
CDR3 DNA: TGTGCCAGCAGTTTTTCAACAGGCCCCCATGAGCAGTTCTTC
V gene: TRBV28
clone size: -
J gene: TRBJ2-1
D gene: -

CDR3 protein: CASSKDGGEQFF
CDR3 DNA: TGTGCCAGCAGTAAGGATGGCGGTGAGCAGTTCTTC
V gene: TRBV6-5
clone size: -
J gene: TRBJ2-1
D gene: -

CDR3 protein: CASSRTGGLSGANVLTF
CDR3 DNA: TGCGCCAGCAGTAGGACAGGGGGCCTCTCTGGGGCCAACGTCCTGACTTTC
V gene: TRBV10-2
clone size: few
J gene: TRBJ2-6
D gene: TRBD1

CDR3 protein: CASSHYEQYF
CDR3 DNA: TGTGCCAGCAGCCACTACGAGCAGTACTTC
V gene: TRBV28
clone size: -
J gene: TRBJ2-7
D gene: -

CDR3 protein: CASSFRGSYEQYF
CDR3 DNA: TGTGCCAGCAGTTTTCGCGGCTCCTACGAGCAGTACTTC
V gene: TRBV27
clone size: -
J gene: TRBJ2-7
D gene: -

CDR3 protein: CATTRGQGNQPQHF
CDR3 DNA: TGTGCCACCACCAGGGGACAGGGAAATCAGCCCCAGCATTTT
V gene: TRBV15
clone size: -
J gene: TRBJ1-5
D gene: TRBD1

CDR3 protein: CASRQGHGYTF
CDR3 DNA: TGTGCCAGCAGACAGGGCCATGGCTACACCTTC
V gene: TRBV28
clone size: few
J gene: TRBJ1-2
D gene: -

CDR3 protein: CATTPIGPNYGYTF
CDR3 DNA: TGTGCCACAACGCCGATTGGGCCTAACTATGGCTACACCTTC
V gene: TRBV19
clone size: -
J gene: TRBJ1-2
D gene: -

CDR3 protein: CASSMTSVNSYEQYF
CDR3 DNA: TGTGCCAGCAGCATGACTAGCGTGAACTCCTACGAGCAGTACTTC
V gene: TRBV7-6
clone size: -
J gene: TRBJ2-7
D gene: TRBD2

CDR3 protein: CASRTTGNTEAFF
CDR3 DNA: TGTGCCAGCAGAACCACAGGAAACACTGAAGCTTTCTTT
V gene: TRBV19
clone size: -
J gene: TRBJ1-1
D gene: -

CDR3 protein: CTSSLERGTLTDTQYF
CDR3 DNA: TGTACCAGCAGCTTGGAGCGGGGGACTCTCACAGATACGCAGTATTTT
V gene: TRBV13
clone size: -
J gene: TRBJ2-3
D gene: TRBD2

CDR3 protein: CASSIRQGEVNTEAFF
CDR3 DNA: TGTGCCAGTAGTATTCGGCAGGGGGAGGTGAACACTGAAGCTTTCTTT
V gene: TRBV19
clone size: -
J gene: TRBJ1-1
D gene: TRBD1

CDR3 protein: CASRPVGGGELFF
CDR3 DNA: TGTGCCAGCAGGCCGGTGGGGGGCGGGGAGCTGTTTTTT
V gene: TRBV27
clone size: -
J gene: TRBJ2-2
D gene: -

CDR3 protein: CASSSNGFAGELFF
CDR3 DNA: TGTGCCAGCAGCTCCAACGGGTTCGCCGGGGAGCTGTTTTTT
V gene: TRBV5-4
clone size: -
J gene: TRBJ2-2
D gene: -

CDR3 protein: CSARAVQGGGFF
CDR3 DNA: TGTTCCGCGAGAGCTGTACAGGGCGGGGGTTTCTTT
V gene: TRBV7-9
clone size: -
J gene: TRBJ1-1
D gene: -

CDR3 protein: CASSGERAGVRETQYF
CDR3 DNA: TGTGCCAGCAGTGGGGAGCGGGCGGGGGTCCGGGAGACCCAGTACTTC
V gene: TRBV28
clone size: few
J gene: TRBJ2-5
D gene: TRBD2

CDR3 protein: CASSFSRGETQYF
CDR3 DNA: TGTGCCAGCAGCTTTAGCAGAGGAGAGACCCAGTACTTC
V gene: TRBV11-2
clone size: -
J gene: TRBJ2-5
D gene: -

CDR3 protein: CASSYGDSNYGYTF
CDR3 DNA: TGTGCCAGCAGTTACGGGGACAGTAACTATGGCTACACCTTC
V gene: TRBV6-5
clone size: few
J gene: TRBJ1-2
D gene: TRBD1

CDR3 protein: CASSTAGLYEQYF
CDR3 DNA: TGTGCCAGCAGCACCGCGGGTCTCTACGAGCAGTACTTC
V gene: TRBV7-9
clone size: -
J gene: TRBJ2-7
D gene: -

CDR3 protein: CASSWVAGGDNEQFF
CDR3 DNA: TGTGCCAGCAGCTGGGTGGCAGGAGGGGACAATGAGCAGTTCTTC
V gene: TRBV14
clone size: -
J gene: TRBJ2-1
D gene: -

CDR3 protein: CSSSPSSGHYNEQFF
CDR3 DNA: TGTTCCAGCAGCCCTTCTAGCGGGCACTACAATGAGCAGTTCTTC
V gene: TRBV7-9
clone size: -
J gene: TRBJ2-1
D gene: TRBD2

CDR3 protein: CASSLAQWRGNTDTQYF
CDR3 DNA: TGTGCCAGCAGCTTAGCGCAATGGCGGGGGAACACAGATACGCAGTATTTT
V gene: TRBV7-2
clone size: -
J gene: TRBJ2-3
D gene: TRBD2

CDR3 protein: CASSPSGQPYEQYF
CDR3 DNA: TGTGCCAGCTCACCTTCAGGCCAACCCTACGAGCAGTACTTC
V gene: TRBV18
clone size: few
J gene: TRBJ2-7
D gene: -

CDR3 protein: CASFPPLWVPGANGLTF
CDR3 DNA: TGTGCCAGCTTCCCCCCCCTTTGGGTGCCTGGGGCCAACGGCCTGACTTTC
V gene: TRBV27
clone size: -
J gene: TRBJ2-6
D gene: -

CDR3 protein: CASSPGILPGQDFSGANGLTF
CDR3 DNA: TGCGCCAGCAGTCCTGGGATTTTGCCGGGACAGGATTTCTCTGGGGCCAACGGCCTGACTTTC
V gene: TRBV10-1
clone size: -
J gene: TRBJ2-6
D gene: TRBD1

CDR3 protein: CASSLAASGATDTQYF
CDR3 DNA: TGCGCCAGCAGCTTGGCGGCTAGCGGGGCGACAGATACGCAGTATTTT
V gene: TRBV5-1
clone size: -
J gene: TRBJ2-3
D gene: TRBD2

CDR3 protein: CASSQIGMAGEFF
CDR3 DNA: TGCGCCAGCAGCCAAATCGGCATGGCAGGGGAGTTCTTC
V gene: TRBV4-1
clone size: -
J gene: TRBJ2-1
D gene: -

CDR3 protein: CASHGAGAAGELFF
CDR3 DNA: TGTGCCAGCCATGGGGCGGGAGCGGCCGGGGAGCTGTTTTTT
V gene: TRBV6-6
clone size: -
J gene: TRBJ2-2
D gene: TRBD2

CDR3 protein: CASSLESRARKNIQYF
CDR3 DNA: TGTGCCAGCAGCTTAGAGTCCCGAGCCCGGAAAAACATTCAGTACTTC
V gene: TRBV11-2
clone size: -
J gene: TRBJ2-4
D gene: -